This T cell receptor beta chain was captured by sequencing in a study of T-cell memory formation after mild COVID-19. Whole-study findings and limits: Contracting CD4+ clones were located mainly in CM and EM, and CD8+ clones in EMRA.

One entry per CDR3 protein results from TCRdb running MiXCR on the 5' RACE reads. Of a few hundred thousand distinct CDR3 sequences listed, roughly 25% are singletons. The junction had 10 bases not matched to a gene; V was cut back by 4 bases and J by 6 bases. This CDR3 has 14 residues. Germline V CDR1 and CDR2: SGHRS, YFSETQ. This clonotype was observed at least ten times. Its antigen remains unknown. This receptor was obtained from an adult woman who had mild COVID-19 (a few samples of this study predate the infection). Cell type and time point are not known. The sequenced material came from PBMCs or a T cell subset sorted from them (not recorded which). The V and J genes are TRBV5-1 and TRBJ2-7, with 7 bases fitting TRBD1. CDR3 nucleotide sequence: TGCGCCAGCAGCCAGGTTTTGACAGGGCGCGAGCAGTACTTC. Protein sequence: CASSQVLTGREQYF.